This entry lists 26 T cell receptor beta chains sequenced from one sample in a study of cytomegalovirus exposure and HLA in healthy donors (dated by TCRdb to about 2017). The library was prepared using the immunoSEQ multiplex PCR assay. TCRdb provides this immuneACCESS table in a form limited to in-frame rearrangements. Some clones are lacking; in checked studies, under half of them reflect an unresolved V gene, and why the rest are absent is not known. Counted in this sample were about 200,000 clones; 65% to 90% of them appeared once. The ten largest clones capture 13% of the sample. What was sequenced was PBMCs. The receptors originated from a woman aged 30 to 39 in good health and CMV-seropositive.

The chain is built from TRBV5-6 and TRBJ1-4, with D unclear. There are 13 residues in the CDR3. With 4 bases removed from V and 12 bases from J, the gap between germline ends came to 16 bases. Germline lookup yields CDR1 SGHDT and CDR2 YYEEEE. CDR3 region: CASSRALEFQLFF. The CDR3 DNA sequence: TGTGCCAGCAGCCGCGCCCTGGAGTTTCAACTGTTTTTT.

The rearrangement links TRBV18 to TRBJ1-2; weak D call: TRBD1 (6 bases). Trimming removed 3 bases from V and 8 bases from J, with 19 bases in between. CDR1 is KGHSH, CDR2 LQKENI, per germline. The CDR3 extends over 15 amino acids. The chain's CDR3 is CASSPSSGGDAGYTF. The CDR3 region has the DNA TGTGCCAGCTCACCTTCGAGCGGGGGCGATGCGGGCTACACCTTC. Supplemented by reference TRBV18 and TRBJ1-2, the full variable domain reads NAGVMQNPRHLVRRRGQEARLRCSPMKGHSHVYWYRQLPEEGLKFMVYLQKENIIDESGMPKERFSAEFPKEGPSILRIQQVVRGDSAAYFCASSPSSGGDAGYTFGSGTRLTVV.

A single count supports this clone. In nucleotides, the CDR3 is TGTGCCAGCAGCGAGGGGACAGATAATTCACCCCTCCACTTT. The encoded protein is CASSEGTDNSPLHF. The V and J genes are TRBV9 and TRBJ1-6; 7 nucleotides agree with TRBD1. After removal of 3 bases from V and 5 bases from J, the junction contained 2 bases not matched to a gene. CDR3 size: 14 residues. The germline CDR1 and CDR2 sequences are SGDLS and YYNGEE.

For the CDR3, the DNA is TGTGCCAGCAGTGCGACAGGGGCCTTCCCCTACGAGCAGTACTTC. It yields the protein CASSATGAFPYEQYF. The chain combines TRBV2 with TRBJ2-7; 8 nucleotides line up with TRBD1. J lost 2 bases, V lost 4 bases, and 7 bases had no gene match. Germline-derived CDR1 and CDR2 are SNHLY and FYNNEI. The CDR3 length is 15 residues.

The V and J genes are TRBV16 and TRBJ1-2, with D possibly matching TRBD1 (6 bases). V lost 2 bases and J lost 8, with 18 bases in between. Germline loops: CDR1 KGHSY, CDR2 FQNENV. The CDR3 length is 15 residues. The CDR3 sequence is CASSQMTGAFGGYTF. In DNA, the CDR3 is TGTGCCAGCAGCCAAATGACAGGAGCCTTTGGAGGCTACACCTTC.

The V call is TRBV28, the J call TRBJ2-5, with D perhaps TRBD2 (5 bases). V shed 3 bases and J shed 3 bases, with 11 bases lying between them. The CDR3 runs 14 residues. The germline V gene has CDR1 MDHEN and CDR2 SYDVKM. CDR3 coding DNA: TGTGCCAGCAGTTTCATAACCGGGGAAGAGACCCAGTACTTC. Encoded protein: CASSFITGEETQYF.

In its sample, this clone was seen once. V usage is TRBV2 and J usage is TRBJ2-1; 10 bases agree with TRBD2. Germline CDR1 reads SNHLY; CDR2 reads FYNNEI. The trim removed 9 bases at V and 3 bases at J, leaving 5 bases unmatched. This CDR3 contains 14 residues. CDR3 sequence reads: CARQREGFYNEQFF. CDR3 in DNA: TGTGCCAGACAGCGGGAGGGGTTCTACAATGAGCAGTTCTTC.

The CDR3 DNA sequence: TGCGCCAGCAGCCAAGATTTTCTGGCCCCCAGCCAGGTCGAGCAGTACTTC. Translating it yields CASSQDFLAPSQVEQYF. The chain links TRBV4-1 to TRBJ2-7, with no clear D. The CDR3 consists of 17 residues. Deletions cut 0 bases from V and 6 bases from J, with 21 bases between. Germline V lookup: CDR1 MGHRA, CDR2 YSYEKL.

V gene TRBV4-2 combines with J gene TRBJ2-3, with TRBD2 matching 7 bases. This CDR3 has 18 amino acids. Germline V gives CDR1 LGHNA, CDR2 YNFKEQ. Unmatched junction bases numbered 9, after V lost 0 bases and J lost 0 bases. The CDR3 protein is CASSQELARGISTDTQYF. CDR3 coding DNA: TGTGCCAGCAGCCAAGAACTAGCGAGAGGAATTAGCACAGATACGCAGTATTTT.

The CDR3 DNA reads as TGTGCCAGCAAACGGACAGGGACTCCCTACGAGCAGTACTTC. Protein: CASKRTGTPYEQYF. The chain employs TRBV6-5 and TRBJ2-7; TRBD1 matches 8 bases. The CDR3 length is 14 residues. The V segment lost 7 bases and the J segment 2 bases; nucleotides outside the gene matches: 7. Germline V gene sequence: CDR1 MNHEY, CDR2 SVGAGI.

This clone was counted once. CDR3 residues: CASSLGQGNEKLFF. The CDR3 DNA follows: TGTGCCAGCAGCTTAGGGCAGGGTAATGAAAAACTGTTTTTT. The gene calls are TRBV7-2 and TRBJ1-4; tentatively, D is TRBD1 (5 bases). The ends were cut back, 1 base at V and 4 bases at J, with 7 bases in the middle. The CDR3 covers 14 residues. Germline loops: CDR1 SGHTA, CDR2 FQGNSA.

The chain has TRBV5-1 and TRBJ2-1; D not certain. CDR1 and CDR2 (germline): SGHRS, YFSETQ. V was trimmed by 3 bases and J by 6 bases, leaving 4 bases between them. This CDR3 region has 11 residues. The CDR3 DNA is TGCGCCAGCAGCTCGGGCAATGAGCAGTTCTTC. Translation: CASSSGNEQFF.

The V call is TRBV5-1, the J call TRBJ1-5; tentative D call: TRBD1 (6 bases). Germline lookup yields CDR1 SGHRS and CDR2 YFSETQ. V gave up 2 bases and J gave up 5 bases, with 11 bases separating them. The length of the CDR3 is 14 residues. CDR3 residues: CASSLGTQDQPQHF. The CDR3 region has the DNA TGCGCCAGCAGCTTAGGGACACAAGATCAGCCCCAGCATTTT.

This chain joins TRBV2 and TRBJ1-1, with D perhaps TRBD1 (6 bases). The germline CDR1 and CDR2 sequences are SNHLY and FYNNEI. CDR3 length equals 15 residues. V shed 2 bases and J shed 0 bases, with 10 bases lying between them. The CDR3 protein is CASSEPGQMNTEAFF. The CDR3 nucleotides read TGTGCCAGCAGTGAACCGGGACAAATGAACACTGAAGCTTTCTTT.

CDR3 sequence (DNA): TGTGCCAGCAGCCAGACAGGGACTTCACCTTACTACTACGAGCAGTACTTC. Amino acids: CASSQTGTSPYYYEQYF. The chain employs TRBV13 and TRBJ2-7; a possible D gene is TRBD1 (7 bases). CDR3 length: 17 amino acids. V lost 5 bases, J lost 3 bases, and 23 bases lay in between. Germline values: CDR1 PRHDT, CDR2 FYEKMQ (reference sequence). Looking up the rest from reference TRBV13 and TRBJ2-7 gives the full variable domain: AAGVIQSPRHLIKEKRETATLKCYPIPRHDTVYWYQQGPGQDPQFLISFYEKMQSDKGSIPDRFSAQQFSDYHSELNMSSLELGDSALYFCASSQTGTSPYYYEQYFGPGTRLTVT.

This rearrangement joins TRBV18 to TRBJ2-5; tentatively, D is TRBD1 (9 bases). The CDR3 sequence is 15 residues long. Germline loops: CDR1 KGHSH, CDR2 LQKENI. Trimming removed 4 bases from V and 5 bases from J, with 17 bases in between. The CDR3 sequence is CASSHDSGTGETQYF. Written as DNA, the CDR3 is TGTGCCAGCTCACATGATAGCGGGACAGGGGAGACCCAGTACTTC.

V and J are TRBV6-1 and TRBJ2-7; no definite D call. The CDR3 loop spans 11 amino acids. Deletions cut 0 bases from V and 7 bases from J, with 4 bases between. The V gene's germline CDR1 is MNHNS and CDR2 SASEGT. CDR3 nucleotide sequence: TGTGCCAGCAGTGAAGCGCGGGAGCAGTACTTC. As protein: CASSEAREQYF.

This clone turned up a few times. The gene calls are TRBV19 and TRBJ2-1; TRBD1 might be the D (5 bases). The germline V gene has CDR1 LNHDA and CDR2 SQIVND (reference sequence). V was trimmed by 5 bases and J by 10 bases, leaving 18 bases between them. The CDR3 is 14 amino acids. CDR3 amino acids: CASSPAAWTPEQFF. The CDR3 DNA is TGTGCCAGTAGTCCCGCCGCTTGGACACCCGAGCAGTTCTTC.

This clone was detected a few times. V usage is TRBV10-3 and J usage is TRBJ2-5, with a tentative D call TRBD1 (6 bases). The CDR3 length is 11 residues. The germline V gene has CDR1 ENHRY and CDR2 SYGVKD. Trimming pared 8 bases from V and 7 bases from J, leaving 11 bases between. DNA for the CDR3: TGTGCCATCGGACAGAGCGGGACCCAGTACTTC. Protein: CAIGQSGTQYF.

This chain joins TRBV5-1 and TRBJ2-6; TRBD1 aligns across 8 bases. V was clipped by 2 bases and J by 2 bases; unmatched bases: 0. The CDR3 contains 15 residues. Germline V gives CDR1 SGHRS, CDR2 YFSETQ. The CDR3 loop is CASSLQGAGANVLTF. The CDR3 nucleotides read TGCGCCAGCAGCTTACAGGGGGCTGGGGCCAACGTCCTGACTTTC.

The chain links TRBV5-6 to TRBJ2-1; maybe TRBD1 (6 bases). The CDR3 covers 13 residues. Germline V gives CDR1 SGHDT, CDR2 YYEEEE. V was pared by 2 bases and J by 6 bases, with 9 bases between. The CDR3 region is CASSLQGSNEQFF. The CDR3 region has the DNA TGTGCCAGCAGCTTACAGGGATCCAATGAGCAGTTCTTC.

This chain links TRBV6-5 with TRBJ2-3; D is unclear. With 4 bases removed from V and 2 bases from J, the gap between germline ends came to 4 bases. Germline V gene data show CDR1 as MNHEY and CDR2 as SVGAGI. The CDR3 has 12 amino acids. In DNA, the CDR3 is TGTGCCAGCAGTTCAAACACAGATACGCAGTATTTT. Translating it yields CASSSNTDTQYF.

The chain combines TRBV9 with TRBJ1-1; 8 nucleotides agree with TRBD1. This CDR3 is 14 amino acids long. Germline CDR1 and CDR2: SGDLS and YYNGEE. J was trimmed by 1 base and V by 6 bases; bases with no gene match: 5. The CDR3 nucleotides are TGTGCCAGCACCACCGGGACAGGGAACACTGAAGCTTTCTTT. The encoded protein is CASTTGTGNTEAFF. Using reference TRBV9 and TRBJ1-1 for the parts outside the CDR3, the full variable domain is DSGVTQTPKHLITATGQRVTLRCSPRSGDLSVYWYQQSLDQGLQFLIQYYNGEERAKGNILERFSAQQFPDLHSELNLSSLELGDSALYFCASTTGTGNTEAFFGQGTRLTVV.

J is TRBJ2-3 and V is TRBV28; D is unclear. V was pared by 4 bases and J by 4 bases, with 9 bases between. The CDR3 totals 13 residues. Germline V lookup: CDR1 MDHEN, CDR2 SYDVKM. Here the CDR3 reads CASSSGLPDTQYF. CDR3 sequence (DNA): TGTGCCAGCAGTTCCGGGTTACCAGATACGCAGTATTTT.

V is TRBV18 and J is TRBJ1-1; TRBD1 is a possible D gene (5 bases). This CDR3 has 13 residues. In germline, CDR1 is KGHSH, CDR2 LQKENI. The V and J ends lost 2 bases and 10 bases respectively, with 14 bases between them. The CDR3 nucleotides read TGTGCCAGCTCACCAGACGCGACAGTAGCAGCTTTCTTT. Encoded protein: CASSPDATVAAFF.

The chain recombines TRBV13 with TRBJ1-1; maybe TRBD1 (6 bases). The CDR3 runs 16 residues. CDR1 and CDR2 from the germline V gene are PRHDT and FYEKMQ (reference sequence). Trimming took 5 bases from V and 4 from J, leaving 20 bases between them. The CDR3 region is CASSPTYGGRSTEAFF. The CDR3 region has the DNA TGTGCCAGCAGCCCTACTTACGGGGGGCGAAGCACTGAAGCTTTCTTT. The full variable domain, rest sourced from reference TRBV13 and TRBJ1-1, is AAGVIQSPRHLIKEKRETATLKCYPIPRHDTVYWYQQGPGQDPQFLISFYEKMQSDKGSIPDRFSAQQFSDYHSELNMSSLELGDSALYFCASSPTYGGRSTEAFFGQGTRLTVV.